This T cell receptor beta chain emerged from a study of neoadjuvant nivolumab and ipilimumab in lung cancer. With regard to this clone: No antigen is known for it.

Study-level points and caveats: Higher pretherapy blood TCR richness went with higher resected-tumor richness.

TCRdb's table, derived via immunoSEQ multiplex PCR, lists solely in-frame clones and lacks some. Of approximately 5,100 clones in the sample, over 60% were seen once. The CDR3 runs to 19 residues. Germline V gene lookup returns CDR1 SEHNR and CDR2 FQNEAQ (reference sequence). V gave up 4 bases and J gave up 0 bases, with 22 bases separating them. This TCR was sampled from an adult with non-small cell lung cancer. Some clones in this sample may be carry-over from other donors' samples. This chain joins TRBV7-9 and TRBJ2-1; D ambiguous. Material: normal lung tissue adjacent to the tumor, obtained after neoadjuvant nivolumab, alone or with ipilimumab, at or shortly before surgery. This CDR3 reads CASSYSRLGQASSYNEQFF. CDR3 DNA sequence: TGTGCCAGCAGCTATTCGCGGTTGGGCCAGGCGAGCTCCTACAATGAGCAGTTCTTC.